This TCR beta chain was captured in a study of T cells after yellow fever vaccination. This clonotype was recorded a few times. Universal primer sites and UMIs were introduced during 5'RACE template-switching synthesis of TCR cDNA. TCRdb ran MiXCR on the 5' RACE reads and lists one entry per CDR3 protein. This table holds hundreds of thousands of distinct CDR3 sequences, under 25% found once. V was cut by 6 bases and J by 9 bases, with 12 bases left in between. CDR3 size: 12 residues. CDR1 and CDR2 (germline): SGHAT, FQNNGV. Sequenced here: PBMCs, sampled 15 days after the yellow fever booster vaccination. The gene calls are TRBV11-2 and TRBJ2-1; D perhaps matches TRBD2 (6 bases). The TCR was taken from a man aged 30 to 45 who received the YFV17D yellow fever vaccine. This chain's CDR3 is CASRAGEVEQFF. The DNA of the CDR3 is TGTGCCAGCAGAGCTGGGGAGGTTGAGCAGTTCTTC.